This TCR beta chain comes out of a study of glioma-infiltrating T cells. With V trimmed by 8 bases and J by 7 bases, 10 bases remained unmatched. Germline V lookup: CDR1 MNHNS, CDR2 SASEGT. This CDR3 has 14 residues. This clonotype showed up many times. The iRepertoire nested amplicon-rescue multiplex PCR amplified TCR alpha and beta CDR3s from RNA. TCRdb processed the multiplex PCR reads anew with MiXCR; each CDR3 protein has one entry. The table lists over 70,000 distinct CDR3 sequences, less than 30% of them singletons. The source of this sequence is a human donor with low-grade glioma or glioblastoma, undergoing nonglioma brain surgery, or in good health (not recorded which). The chain employs TRBV6-1 and TRBJ2-1; 8 nucleotides match TRBD1. The source material was glioma tissue, nonneoplastic brain tissue, or PBMCs (not recorded which). The CDR3 DNA sequence: TGTGCCAGCCGACGAGACAGGGGTGGAAATGAGCAGTTCTTC. This gives the protein CASRRDRGGNEQFF.